These T cell receptor beta chains were read from a single sample in a study of cytomegalovirus exposure and HLA in healthy donors. Profiling relied on immunoSEQ multiplex PCR, and the TCRdb table lists in-frame clones only, not all of them. This sample has 220,000 or so clones; around 80% occur once, and the top ten carry 3.5% to 4%. Sample: PBMCs. All receptors come from a male donor in good health and CMV-seronegative. CDR3s include the opening cysteine and the closing phenylalanine or tryptophan. Each record gives: J gene, clone size, V gene, D gene, CDR3 DNA, CDR3 protein. D genes are given only for firm matches. A row's size may be missing; if present it is once, few, many or a size class.

j_gene: TRBJ2-2
abundance: -
v_gene: TRBV7-8
d_gene: TRBD2
CDR3nt: TGTGCCAGCAGCCGGGACGTGGGACTAGCGGGAGATACCGGGGAGCTGTTTTTT
CDR3aa: CASSRDVGLAGDTGELFF

j_gene: TRBJ2-2
abundance: few
v_gene: TRBV5-6
d_gene: -
CDR3nt: TGTGCCAGCAGCTTGGATACGGGAGTGAATCCCGGGGAGCTGTTTTTT
CDR3aa: CASSLDTGVNPGELFF

j_gene: TRBJ2-1
abundance: -
v_gene: TRBV21-1
d_gene: -
CDR3nt: TGTGCCAGCAGCACCCCCTATGAGCGGGAGGCCTATAGCTCCTACAATGAGCAGTTCTTC
CDR3aa: CASSTPYEREAYSSYNEQFF

j_gene: TRBJ1-2
abundance: -
v_gene: TRBV4-1
d_gene: -
CDR3nt: TGCGCCAGCAGCCAAGACGGCGGCGGAATTAACTATGGCTACACCTTC
CDR3aa: CASSQDGGGINYGYTF

j_gene: TRBJ1-1
abundance: -
v_gene: TRBV19
d_gene: TRBD1
CDR3nt: TGTGCCAGTACCCGGACAGGGGTTGTGGGCACTGAAGCTTTCTTT
CDR3aa: CASTRTGVVGTEAFF

j_gene: TRBJ1-2
abundance: -
v_gene: TRBV18
d_gene: -
CDR3nt: TGTGCCAGCTCACCGACCGGGACGGCGGGATCCGTCGGCTACACCTTC
CDR3aa: CASSPTGTAGSVGYTF

j_gene: TRBJ2-7
abundance: once
v_gene: TRBV5-6
d_gene: -
CDR3nt: TGTGCCAGCCTCGACGCGGCCGCCGCGCCCTACGAGCAGTACTTC
CDR3aa: CASLDAAAAPYEQYF

j_gene: TRBJ1-1
abundance: -
v_gene: TRBV7-2
d_gene: TRBD1
CDR3nt: TGTGCCAGCAGCTTAATCACGACAGGGAGCGGTGAAGCTTTCTTT
CDR3aa: CASSLITTGSGEAFF

j_gene: TRBJ2-3
abundance: -
v_gene: TRBV9
d_gene: -
CDR3nt: TGTGCCAGCAGCGTGACAGGTCGGAGTGGCACAGATACGCAGTATTTT
CDR3aa: CASSVTGRSGTDTQYF

j_gene: TRBJ2-7
abundance: -
v_gene: TRBV27
d_gene: TRBD1
CDR3nt: TGTGCCAGCAGTTCATCCGGGACAGGGCACTACGAGCAGTACTTC
CDR3aa: CASSSSGTGHYEQYF

j_gene: TRBJ1-4
abundance: -
v_gene: TRBV19
d_gene: -
CDR3nt: TGTGCCAGTAGCAGGGGCCGGAATGAAAAACTGTTTTTT
CDR3aa: CASSRGRNEKLFF

j_gene: TRBJ2-1
abundance: -
v_gene: TRBV5-6
d_gene: -
CDR3nt: TGTGCCAGCAGCTTGAGCCTCCAGGGGCCCTACAATGAGCAGTTCTTC
CDR3aa: CASSLSLQGPYNEQFF

j_gene: TRBJ2-7
abundance: -
v_gene: TRBV25-1
d_gene: -
CDR3nt: TGTGCCAGCAGTGCTCACTTTCTTAGCTCCTACGAGCAGTACTTC
CDR3aa: CASSAHFLSSYEQYF

j_gene: TRBJ1-1
abundance: few
v_gene: TRBV6-4
d_gene: -
CDR3nt: TGTGCCAGCAGGGCGGACATAATGAACACTGAAGCTTTCTTT
CDR3aa: CASRADIMNTEAFF